This T cell receptor (beta chain) originates from a study of response to subunit inactivated influenza vaccine. Germline values: CDR1 SGDLS, CDR2 YYNGEE. CDR3 length equals 13 residues. V was pared by 4 bases and J by 9 bases, with 6 bases of the junction left unmatched. General study findings and limits: A suggestion made by the authors is that each seasonal influenza vaccination recruits few new T cells.

Of note for this clonotype: Its antigen is currently unknown.

TCRdb reanalysed the RT-PCR reads using MiXCR and keeps one entry per CDR3 protein. The sample carries hundreds of thousands of distinct CDR3 sequences, roughly 10% recorded once. The sequenced sample was PBMCs from blood, obtained on the day of vaccination. This sequence was found in a man aged 45-65 years who received an inactivated influenza vaccine. The V call is TRBV9, the J call TRBJ2-7; TRBD2 agrees at 11 bases. The CDR3 is CASSSLTSGAQYF. The CDR3 nucleotides are TGTGCCAGCAGCTCCCTGACTAGCGGGGCGCAGTACTTC.